The 24 T cell receptor beta chains reported below all come from one sample, sequenced in a study of blood T cell repertoires in COVID-19. Clones were read by immunoSEQ multiplex PCR, and TCRdb kept only the in-frame ones, dropping some. The repertoire holds 400,000 to 500,000 clones, with about 88% as singletons. The sample was PBMCs or T cells enriched from blood (not recorded which). All receptors come from a woman aged 18-30 years who had been exposed to COVID-19.

The chain links TRBV7-9 to TRBJ1-6; D perhaps matches TRBD1 (6 bases). Germline lookup yields CDR1 SEHNR and CDR2 FQNEAQ (reference sequence). V shed 0 bases and J shed 7 bases, with 10 bases lying between them. The CDR3 totals 15 residues. The CDR3 DNA reads TGTGCCAGCAGCTTAGCGACAGGTAGCAATTCACCCCTCCACTTT. It specifies CASSLATGSNSPLHF.

This sequence joins TRBV9 and TRBJ1-4; 9 bases are shared with TRBD1. Germline V gives CDR1 SGDLS, CDR2 YYNGEE. The CDR3 is 15 amino acids. Trimming removed 0 bases from V and 8 bases from J; junction bases left unmatched: 5. DNA of the CDR3: TGTGCCAGCAGCGTAGGGACAGGGGAAGCGGAAAAACTGTTTTTT. Protein sequence: CASSVGTGEAEKLFF. Variable domain in full (rest from reference TRBV9 and TRBJ1-4): DSGVTQTPKHLITATGQRVTLRCSPRSGDLSVYWYQQSLDQGLQFLIQYYNGEERAKGNILERFSAQQFPDLHSELNLSSLELGDSALYFCASSVGTGEAEKLFFGSGTQLSVL.

The chain joins TRBV27 to TRBJ2-7; D might be TRBD1 (6 bases). V was clipped by 5 bases and J by 4 bases, with 18 bases between them. The CDR3 covers 15 residues. Germline V gene lookup returns CDR1 MNHEY and CDR2 SMNVEV (reference sequence). CDR3 amino acids: CASSPIVTGSYEQYF. CDR3 nucleotide sequence: TGTGCCAGCAGTCCCATAGTGACAGGTTCGTACGAGCAGTACTTC.

The chain has TRBV28 and TRBJ1-6; D call uncertain. Germline V lookup: CDR1 MDHEN, CDR2 SYDVKM. The germline V and J ends were trimmed by 2 bases and 7 bases, with 6 bases remaining between them. The CDR3 contains 13 residues. CDR3 nucleotide sequence: TGTGCCAGCAGTTTACCCGGGAATTCACCCCTCCACTTT. Protein sequence: CASSLPGNSPLHF.

This clone occurred a few times. V is TRBV29-1 and J is TRBJ1-2; 9 bases map to TRBD1. With 4 bases clipped from V and 7 bases from J, the junction kept 7 bases outside the gene matches. Germline CDR1 is SQVTM and CDR2 is ANQGSEA. This CDR3 contains 13 residues. For the CDR3, the DNA is TGCAGCGTTGGGACAGGGGAAGTGGTTGGCTACACCTTC. Its translation is CSVGTGEVVGYTF.

The chain carries TRBV5-6 and TRBJ2-7, with D perhaps matching TRBD2 (5 bases). CDR3 length equals 15 residues. Germline CDR1 and CDR2: SGHDT and YYEEEE. Deletions cut 2 bases from V and 2 bases from J, with 14 bases between. The DNA of the CDR3 is TGTGCCAGCAGCTTCCCAGGTGGAGGCACCTACGAGCAGTACTTC. It is translated as CASSFPGGGTYEQYF.

The V call is TRBV18, the J call TRBJ1-5; possibly TRBD1 for D (6 bases). Germline CDR1 and CDR2: KGHSH and LQKENI. The CDR3 has 13 amino acids. Trimming took off 3 bases at V and 5 bases at J, with 8 bases between the two ends. In DNA, the CDR3 is TGTGCCAGCTCACCCCACAGGGATCAGCCCCAGCATTTT. Encoded protein: CASSPHRDQPQHF.

V and J are TRBV19 and TRBJ2-7; 8 bases are shared with TRBD1. This CDR3 comprises 15 residues. V lost 3 bases, J lost 3 bases, and 7 bases stayed unmatched. Germline CDR1 reads LNHDA; CDR2 reads SQIVND (reference sequence). CDR3 nucleotides: TGTGCCAGTAGTATTGGCCAGGGGGCTATCTACGAGCAGTACTTC. Residues: CASSIGQGAIYEQYF. The complete variable domain, with remaining parts taken from reference TRBV19 and TRBJ2-7, reads DGGITQSPKYLFRKEGQNVTLSCEQNLNHDAMYWYRQDPGQGLRLIYYSQIVNDFQKGDIAEGYSVSREKKESFPLTVTSAQKNPTAFYLCASSIGQGAIYEQYFGPGTRLTVT.

V is TRBV28 and J is TRBJ2-2, with TRBD2 matching 13 bases. V dropped 6 bases and J dropped 3; count of bases not matched to a gene: 16. There are 20 residues in the CDR3. Per germline, CDR1 MDHEN and CDR2 SYDVKM. This CDR3 reads CASRPAPGLAGVRYTGELFF. The DNA for the CDR3 is TGTGCCAGCAGGCCAGCCCCCGGACTAGCGGGAGTTAGGTACACCGGGGAGCTGTTTTTT.

The rearrangement uses TRBV19 and TRBJ2-1, with 7 bases that match TRBD2. CDR3 size: 15 residues. After removal of 2 bases from V and 1 base from J, the junction contained 2 bases not matched to a gene. Germline V lookup: CDR1 LNHDA, CDR2 SQIVND (reference sequence). The CDR3 DNA reads TGTGCCAGTAGTATAAGCGGGAATTCCTACAATGAGCAGTTCTTC. Translating gives CASSISGNSYNEQFF.

The CDR3 region has the DNA TGTGCCAGCAGCTTAGAACAGGTCGGAAACACCATATATTTT. Translating gives CASSLEQVGNTIYF. The chain combines TRBV7-2 with TRBJ1-3; a weak D match, TRBD1 (5 bases). Germline values: CDR1 SGHTA, CDR2 FQGNSA. The CDR3 runs to 14 residues. Trimming stripped 1 base from V and 4 bases from J, with 8 bases between.

The chain combines TRBV5-4 with TRBJ2-7; possibly TRBD1 for D (5 bases). The CDR3 covers 11 residues. V was clipped by 3 bases and J by 9 bases, with 10 bases between them. Germline loops: CDR1 SGHNT, CDR2 YYREEE (reference sequence). The CDR3 DNA follows: TGTGCCAGCAGCTGGGCAAGGGGGCAGTACTTC. Its translation: CASSWARGQYF.

This clone came up a few times. The CDR3 here is CASSSDRGHSYGYTF. The DNA of the CDR3 is TGTGCCAGCAGCTCGGACAGGGGGCATAGCTATGGCTACACCTTC. The V and J genes are TRBV5-8 and TRBJ1-2, with TRBD1 matching 11 bases. This CDR3 has 15 amino acids. Germline CDR1 reads SGHTS; CDR2 reads YDEGEE. V shed 3 bases, J shed 4 bases, and the junction held 5 bases outside the gene matches.

The chain links TRBV7-2 to TRBJ1-1; D gene unclear. Trimming took 6 bases from V and 2 from J, leaving 16 bases between them. The V gene's germline CDR1 is SGHTA and CDR2 FQGNSA. The CDR3 has 15 amino acids. The CDR3 DNA reads TGTGCCAGCAGAACTGGACTCGTCGGTAACACTGAAGCTTTCTTT. Its translation: CASRTGLVGNTEAFF. Full variable domain (outside the CDR3, taken from reference TRBV7-2 and TRBJ1-1): GAGVSQSPSNKVTEKGKDVELRCDPISGHTALYWYRQSLGQGLEFLIYFQGNSAPDKSGLPSDRFSAERTGGSVSTLTIQRTQQEDSAVYLCASRTGLVGNTEAFFGQGTRLTVV.

The chain is built from TRBV9 and TRBJ2-2; TRBD2 matches at 15 bases. The CDR3 is made up of 17 amino acids. The V and J ends lost 4 bases and 7 bases, in that order; junction bases with no gene match: 8. The germline gives CDR1 SGDLS, CDR2 YYNGEE. The CDR3 reads CASSKGTSGGPGGELFF. The CDR3 coding sequence is TGTGCCAGCAGCAAAGGGACTAGCGGGGGGCCCGGCGGGGAGCTGTTTTTT.

The V and J genes are TRBV7-6 and TRBJ1-1; D unresolved. Per the germline V gene, CDR1 is SGHVS and CDR2 is FNYEAQ. There are 13 residues in the CDR3. V lost 6 bases, J lost 0 bases, and 8 bases lay in between. The CDR3 here is CASSFQMNTEAFF. CDR3 nucleotide sequence: TGTGCCAGCAGTTTTCAAATGAACACTGAAGCTTTCTTT. Complete variable domain (other parts from reference TRBV7-6 and TRBJ1-1): GAGVSQSPRYKVTKRGQDVALRCDPISGHVSLYWYRQALGQGPEFLTYFNYEAQQDKSGLPNDRFSAERPEGSISTLTIQRTEQRDSAMYRCASSFQMNTEAFFGQGTRLTVV.

The chain combines TRBV27 with TRBJ2-1; TRBD1 is a possible D gene (6 bases). This CDR3 comprises 15 residues. Germline values: CDR1 MNHEY, CDR2 SMNVEV (reference sequence). Deletions cut 6 bases from V and 12 bases from J, with 24 bases between. For the CDR3, the DNA is TGTGCCAGCAGCGAGCCCAGGGGAGCGAGAGGGGGGCAGTTCTTC. Translation: CASSEPRGARGGQFF.

The V and J genes are TRBV4-1 and TRBJ2-5; D is perhaps TRBD2 (7 bases). This CDR3 has 14 residues. The germline CDR1 and CDR2 sequences are MGHRA and YSYEKL. Between the trimmed V and J ends, which lost 1 base and 7 bases, there was a span of 13 bases. The DNA for the CDR3 is TGCGCCAGCAGCCAAGGGGGGGGGCTCAGGACCCAGTACTTC. This gives the protein CASSQGGGLRTQYF.

The J gene is TRBJ1-5, the V gene TRBV7-9, with TRBD1 identical over 8 bases. Looked up from germline, CDR1 is SEHNR and CDR2 is FQNEAQ (reference sequence). CDR3 length: 13 amino acids. V was pared by 5 bases and J by 5 bases, with 2 bases of the junction left unmatched. The CDR3 DNA sequence: TGTGCCAGCAGCCCGGACAGGGATCAGCCCCAGCATTTT. Amino acid sequence: CASSPDRDQPQHF.

V and J are TRBV28 and TRBJ1-1, with a possible D match to TRBD1 (5 bases). This CDR3 is built from 15 residues. Germline V gene sequence: CDR1 MDHEN, CDR2 SYDVKM. V lost 5 bases, J lost 0 bases, and 13 bases lay in between. CDR3 coding DNA: TGTGCCAGCAGTCCCGCGACAGCAATGAACACTGAAGCTTTCTTT. The encoded protein is CASSPATAMNTEAFF.

As for this clone: Other DNA sequences in this sample translate to the same CDR3. The chain carries TRBV10-3 and TRBJ1-2; D uncertain. The CDR3 sequence is 12 residues long. The germline V gene encodes CDR1 ENHRY and CDR2 SYGVKD. Trimming took 4 bases from V and 3 from J, leaving 6 bases between them. The CDR3 sequence: CAISGLDYGYTF. As DNA, the CDR3 is TGTGCCATCAGTGGTTTAGACTATGGCTACACCTTC.

The chain joins TRBV6-5 to TRBJ2-1; 7 bases agree with TRBD1. Germline V gene lookup returns CDR1 MNHEY and CDR2 SVGAGI. This CDR3 is built from 15 residues. Germline trimming cut 6 bases from V and 9 bases from J; bases unmatched to any gene: 14. The CDR3 spells CASSGPTGAGAEQFF. As DNA, the CDR3 is TGTGCCAGCAGCGGACCTACAGGGGCCGGCGCTGAGCAGTTCTTC.

The chain links TRBV11-2 to TRBJ1-2; the match to TRBD1 covers 7 bases. Germline V CDR1 and CDR2: SGHAT, FQNNGV. The CDR3 runs 14 residues. J lost 5 bases, V lost 6 bases, and 9 bases had no gene match. The CDR3 loop is CASRAPGQQYGYTF. In nucleotides, the CDR3 is TGTGCCAGCAGGGCCCCGGGACAGCAGTATGGCTACACCTTC.

With respect to this clone: The sample holds other DNA sequences that translate to the same CDR3. J is TRBJ1-2 and V is TRBV18, with D tentatively TRBD1 (6 bases). Trimming took off 3 bases at V and 4 bases at J, with 9 bases between the two ends. Germline V gene lookup returns CDR1 KGHSH and CDR2 LQKENI. CDR3 length: 13 amino acids. The CDR3 sequence: CASSPDSSYGYTF. The CDR3 nucleotides read TGTGCCAGCTCACCGGACAGTTCCTATGGCTACACCTTC.